The 14 T cell receptor beta chains below all came from one sample that was sequenced in a study of blood T cell repertoires in COVID-19. Clones were sequenced by immunoSEQ multiplex PCR, and TCRdb holds only the in-frame ones, with some missing. Among some 170,000 clones listed, roughly three quarters were seen once. The sequenced sample was peripheral blood. The receptor set was obtained from a woman between 45 and 65 years old with active or convalescent COVID-19.

This sequence joins TRBV9 and TRBJ2-7; 11 bases fit TRBD2. Germline CDR1 reads SGDLS; CDR2 reads YYNGEE. The ends lost 0 bases at V and 1 base at J; junction bases unmatched: 3. The CDR3 is made up of 16 amino acids. The CDR3 DNA follows: TGTGCCAGCAGCGTAGGACTAGCGGGGCCTTCCTACGAGCAGTACTTC. This codes for CASSVGLAGPSYEQYF.

In its sample, this clone was seen a few times. This chain uses TRBV30 with TRBJ1-6; possibly TRBD1 for D (6 bases). Germline CDR1 reads GTSNPN; CDR2 reads SVGIG (reference sequence). This CDR3 contains 15 residues. Deletions cut 4 bases from V and 9 bases from J, with 19 bases between. The CDR3 DNA follows: TGTGCCTGGACCGGTACGGGGGGCGGTGGTTCACCCCTCCACTTT. It translates to CAWTGTGGGGSPLHF.

The J gene is TRBJ1-3, the V gene TRBV11-2; D remains unclear. This CDR3 is 13 amino acids long. Trimming removed 1 base from V and 4 bases from J, with 5 bases in between. From germline, CDR1 is SGHAT and CDR2 FQNNGV. CDR3 sequence reads: CASSLAGGNTIYF. In DNA, the CDR3 is TGTGCCAGCAGCTTAGCCGGGGGAAACACCATATATTTT.

This clone occurred a few times. This sequence joins TRBV6-2 or TRBV6-3 and TRBJ2-3, with D perhaps TRBD1 (5 bases). The CDR3 totals 15 residues. Germline V gene lookup returns CDR1 MNHEY and CDR2 SVGEGT. V was clipped by 0 bases and J by 6 bases, with 13 bases between them. CDR3 DNA: TGTGCCAGCAGTTACTCGTTGGGTGGGGCGGATACGCAGTATTTT. It is translated as CASSYSLGGADTQYF.

This chain joins TRBV10-1 and TRBJ1-1; TRBD1 matches 9 bases. V shed 0 bases, J shed 3 bases, and the junction held 11 bases outside the gene matches. CDR3 length: 18 amino acids. Per germline, CDR1 WNHNN and CDR2 SYGVQD (reference sequence). The CDR3 reads CASSESSGQGRYDTEAFF. The CDR3 coding sequence is TGCGCCAGCAGTGAGTCTTCGGGACAGGGTCGATATGACACTGAAGCTTTCTTT.

This clone was recorded only once. V usage is TRBV7-2 and J usage is TRBJ1-1; D may be TRBD1 (6 bases). Per germline, CDR1 SGHTA and CDR2 FQGNSA. Trimming removed 5 bases at V and 1 base at J, with 11 bases between. The CDR3 is 14 amino acids. Written as DNA, the CDR3 is TGTGCCAGCAGCCAGGGACATCAGAACACTGAAGCTTTCTTT. Its translation is CASSQGHQNTEAFF. Supplemented by reference TRBV7-2 and TRBJ1-1, the full variable domain reads GAGVSQSPSNKVTEKGKDVELRCDPISGHTALYWYRQSLGQGLEFLIYFQGNSAPDKSGLPSDRFSAERTGGSVSTLTIQRTQQEDSAVYLCASSQGHQNTEAFFGQGTRLTVV.

This chain links TRBV5-4 with TRBJ1-1, with D unclear. The V gene lost 4 bases and the J gene lost 4 bases, with 11 bases spanning the gap. CDR1 is SGHNT and CDR2 is YYREEE in the germline V gene (reference sequence). The CDR3 is 13 residues long. The CDR3 DNA reads TGTGCCAGCAGCCCGGAGAGGGTCACTGAAGCTTTCTTT. As protein: CASSPERVTEAFF.

This chain connects TRBV29-1 to TRBJ2-5; 10 bases agree with TRBD2. The CDR3 sequence is 16 residues long. Germline V CDR1 and CDR2: SQVTM, ANQGSEA. J was trimmed by 3 bases and V by 3 bases; bases with no gene match: 10. The CDR3: CSVEGDAAGGEETQYF. The DNA for the CDR3 is TGCAGCGTTGAGGGAGATGCAGCGGGGGGGGAAGAGACCCAGTACTTC.

The CDR3 sequence is CASSTGLNYEQYF. The CDR3 nucleotides read TGTGCCAGCAGCACAGGGTTGAACTACGAGCAGTACTTC. The V call is TRBV6-5, the J call TRBJ2-7; TRBD1 might be the D (6 bases). The CDR3 consists of 13 residues. V lost 6 bases, J lost 3 bases, and 12 bases lay in between. Germline V CDR1 and CDR2: MNHEY, SVGAGI.

CDR3 nucleotides: TGTGCCAGCAGCCGACAGGGTAAGACTGAAGCTTTCTTT. Translation gives CASSRQGKTEAFF. The V call is TRBV11-1, the J call TRBJ1-1; the match to TRBD1 covers 7 bases. The length of the CDR3 is 13 residues. The V and J ends lost 5 bases and 5 bases, in that order; junction bases with no gene match: 5. Germline assignment: CDR1 SGHAT and CDR2 FQDESV (reference sequence).

The rearrangement uses TRBV4-3 and TRBJ2-1; 10 bases agree with TRBD2. V lost 1 base, J lost 4 bases, and 7 bases stayed unmatched. CDR3 length: 17 residues. CDR1 is LGHNA, CDR2 YSLEER, per germline. The CDR3 sequence: CASSQGFTSGAYNEQFF. The DNA for the CDR3 is TGCGCCAGCAGCCAAGGGTTCACTAGCGGGGCGTACAATGAGCAGTTCTTC.

This chain joins TRBV5-5 and TRBJ1-1, with 7 bases fitting TRBD1. The length of the CDR3 is 15 residues. Per germline, CDR1 SGHKS and CDR2 YYEKEE (reference sequence). V lost 3 bases, J lost 6 bases, and 11 bases stayed unmatched. The chain's CDR3 is CASSSLLGGMAEAFF. The CDR3 DNA sequence: TGTGCCAGCAGCTCCCTTTTAGGGGGCATGGCTGAAGCTTTCTTT.

V gene TRBV5-5 combines with J gene TRBJ1-4; perhaps TRBD1 as D (5 bases). CDR3 length equals 12 residues. Germline V gene lookup returns CDR1 SGHKS and CDR2 YYEKEE (reference sequence). The germline V and J ends were trimmed by 5 bases and 4 bases, with 6 bases remaining between them. The DNA of the CDR3 is TGTGCCAGCAGAGGGGATAATGAAAAACTGTTTTTT. As protein: CASRGDNEKLFF.

The chain links TRBV30 to TRBJ1-5; tentatively, D is TRBD1 (6 bases). V lost 5 bases, J lost 4 bases, and 9 bases lay in between. CDR1 and CDR2 (germline): GTSNPN, SVGIG (reference sequence). The CDR3 is made up of 12 amino acids. The CDR3: CAWGGPNQPQHF. The CDR3 nucleotides are TGTGCCTGGGGGGGCCCGAATCAGCCCCAGCATTTT.